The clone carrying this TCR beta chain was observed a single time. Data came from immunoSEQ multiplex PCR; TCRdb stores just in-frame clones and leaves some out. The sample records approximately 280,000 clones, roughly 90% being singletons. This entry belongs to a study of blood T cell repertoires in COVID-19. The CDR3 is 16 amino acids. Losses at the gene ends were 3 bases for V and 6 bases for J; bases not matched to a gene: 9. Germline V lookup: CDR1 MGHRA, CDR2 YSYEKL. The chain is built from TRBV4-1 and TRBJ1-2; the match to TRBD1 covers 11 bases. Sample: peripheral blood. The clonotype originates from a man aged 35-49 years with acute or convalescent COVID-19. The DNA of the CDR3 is TGCGCCAGCAGCCAGGGTAACCGGGACAGGGGGAATGGCTACACCTTC. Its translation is CASSQGNRDRGNGYTF.